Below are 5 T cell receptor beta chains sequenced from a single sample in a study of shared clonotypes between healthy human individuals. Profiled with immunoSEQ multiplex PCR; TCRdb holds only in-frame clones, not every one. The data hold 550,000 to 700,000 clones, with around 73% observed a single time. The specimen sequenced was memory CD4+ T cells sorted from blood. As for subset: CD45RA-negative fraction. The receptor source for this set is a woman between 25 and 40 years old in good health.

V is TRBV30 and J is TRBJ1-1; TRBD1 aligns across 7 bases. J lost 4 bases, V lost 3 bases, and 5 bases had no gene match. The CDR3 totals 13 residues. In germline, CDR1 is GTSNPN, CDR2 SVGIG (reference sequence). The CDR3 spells CAWRIQGFTEAFF. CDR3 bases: TGTGCCTGGAGGATACAGGGGTTCACTGAAGCTTTCTTT.

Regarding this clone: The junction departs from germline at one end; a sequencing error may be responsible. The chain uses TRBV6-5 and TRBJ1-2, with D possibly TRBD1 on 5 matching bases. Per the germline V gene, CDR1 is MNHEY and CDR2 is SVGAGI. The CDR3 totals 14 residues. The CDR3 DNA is TGTGTCAGCAGTTACTCGGGACGGAGCTATGGCTACACCTTC. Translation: CVSSYSGRSYGYTF.

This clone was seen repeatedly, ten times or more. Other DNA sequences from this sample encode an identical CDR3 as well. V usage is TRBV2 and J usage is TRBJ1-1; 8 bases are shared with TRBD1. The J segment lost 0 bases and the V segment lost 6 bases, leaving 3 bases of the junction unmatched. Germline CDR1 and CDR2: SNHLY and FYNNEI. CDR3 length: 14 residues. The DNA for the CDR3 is TGTGCCAGCAGGGACAGGGTTATGAACACTGAAGCTTTCTTT. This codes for CASRDRVMNTEAFF. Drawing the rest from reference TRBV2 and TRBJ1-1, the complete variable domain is EPEVTQTPSHQVTQMGQEVILRCVPISNHLYFYWYRQILGQKVEFLVSFYNNEISEKSEIFDDQFSVERPDGSNFTLKIRSTKLEDSAMYFCASRDRVMNTEAFFGQGTRLTVV.

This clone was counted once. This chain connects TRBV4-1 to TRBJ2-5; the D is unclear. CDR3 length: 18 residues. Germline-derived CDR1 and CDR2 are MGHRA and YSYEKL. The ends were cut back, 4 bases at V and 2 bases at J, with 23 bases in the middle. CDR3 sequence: CASSRFLRESNKQETQYF. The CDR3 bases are TGCGCCAGCAGCCGTTTCCTCAGAGAGAGCAACAAACAAGAGACCCAGTACTTC.

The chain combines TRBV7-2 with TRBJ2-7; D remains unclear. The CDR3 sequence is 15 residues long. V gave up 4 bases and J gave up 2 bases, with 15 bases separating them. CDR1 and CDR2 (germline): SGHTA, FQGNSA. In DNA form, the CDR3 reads TGTGCCAGCAGCTCCCCCTCGACACCCCCCTACGAGCAGTACTTC. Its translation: CASSSPSTPPYEQYF.